These 28 T cell receptor beta chains came from one sample sequenced in a study of blood T cell repertoires in COVID-19. The assay was immunoSEQ multiplex PCR, and TCRdb's table has in-frame clones only and misses some. Of about 140,000 clones detected, around 82% appear once; the ten largest clones hold 4%. Source material: peripheral blood. The receptors derive from a woman aged 55-70 years with acute or convalescent COVID-19.

The CDR3 spells CASSLVLTGGVGYTF. CDR3 DNA sequence: TGTGCCAGCAGCTTAGTCCTAACAGGGGGCGTTGGCTACACCTTC. The chain combines TRBV7-2 with TRBJ1-2, with 9 bases that match TRBD1. Trimming at V came to 1 base and at J to 7 bases, leaving 7 bases not matched to a gene. CDR1 is SGHTA, CDR2 FQGNSA, per germline. The CDR3 is made up of 15 amino acids.

The CDR3 region is CASSSGTNGELFF. The CDR3 DNA reads as TGTGCCAGTAGTTCAGGGACAAATGGGGAGCTGTTTTTT. The J gene is TRBJ2-2, the V gene TRBV19; the D gene is possibly TRBD1 (6 bases). This CDR3 spans 13 amino acids. Deletions cut 5 bases from V and 8 bases from J, with 12 bases between. The germline gives CDR1 LNHDA, CDR2 SQIVND (reference sequence). The full variable domain, its missing parts supplied by reference TRBV19 and TRBJ2-2, is DGGITQSPKYLFRKEGQNVTLSCEQNLNHDAMYWYRQDPGQGLRLIYYSQIVNDFQKGDIAEGYSVSREKKESFPLTVTSAQKNPTAFYLCASSSGTNGELFFGEGSRLTVL.

The chain joins TRBV28 to TRBJ2-7; D not resolved. Germline CDR1 and CDR2: MDHEN and SYDVKM. CDR3 length: 11 residues. The DNA for the CDR3 is TGTGTCGTAACGGAGATCGACGAGCAGTACTTC. Translation gives CVVTEIDEQYF. Full variable domain (outside the CDR3, taken from reference TRBV28 and TRBJ2-7): DVKVTQSSRYLVKRTGEKVFLECVQDMDHENMFWYRQDPGLGLRLIYFSYDVKMKEKGDIPEGYSVSREKKERFSLILESASTNQTSMYLCVVTEIDEQYFGPGTRLTVT.

For this clone: The junction shows a germline mismatch at one end, possibly a read error. The rearrangement links TRBV3-1 (or the pseudogene TRBV3-2) to TRBJ2-3, with a weak D call TRBD1 (6 bases). Germline V gene sequence: CDR1 LGHDT, CDR2 YNNKEL (reference sequence). This CDR3 has 17 residues. CDR3 bases: TGTGCCAGCAGCGAAGAAGGGGGAGCTGCAAGCACAGATACGCAGTATTTT. This sequence encodes CASSEEGGAASTDTQYF.

The rearrangement links TRBV4-2 to TRBJ1-2; the D gene is possibly TRBD1 (6 bases). Germline CDR1 reads LGHNA; CDR2 reads YNFKEQ. The CDR3 extends over 14 amino acids. Trimming shortened V by 0 bases and J by 8 bases, and 13 bases separated the two germline ends. The CDR3 bases are TGTGCCAGCAGCCAAGATGCGAGGGGGGGAGGCTACACCTTC. Translation: CASSQDARGGGYTF.

This chain connects TRBV14 to TRBJ1-2; TRBD1 aligns across 7 bases. The CDR3 totals 14 residues. Germline CDR1 is SGHDN and CDR2 is FVKESK. The trim removed 1 base at V and 4 bases at J, leaving 3 bases unmatched. The CDR3: CASSQAGGGYGYTF. CDR3 sequence (DNA): TGTGCCAGCAGCCAAGCAGGGGGTGGCTATGGCTACACCTTC.

This clone was detected only a few times. DNA for the CDR3: TGTGCCACCAGTGATTTGGCGGGAGAATTCGATGAGCAGTTCTTC. This sequence encodes CATSDLAGEFDEQFF. The V and J genes are TRBV24-1 and TRBJ2-1, with 7 bases aligning to TRBD2. V lost 0 bases, J lost 8 bases, and 6 bases stayed unmatched. Per germline, CDR1 KGHDR and CDR2 SFDVKD. The CDR3 consists of 15 residues.

The CDR3 DNA is TGTGCCAGCAGTCCCAGGGGGGACCATCAGCCCCAGCATTTT. Residues: CASSPRGDHQPQHF. The rearrangement uses TRBV28 and TRBJ1-5, with 7 bases fitting TRBD1. Germline V gene sequence: CDR1 MDHEN, CDR2 SYDVKM. This CDR3 is built from 14 residues. The J segment lost 5 bases and the V segment lost 5 bases, leaving 6 bases of the junction unmatched.

This clone was observed once. This chain connects TRBV24-1 to TRBJ2-3; D might be TRBD2 (6 bases). V lost 5 bases, J lost 10 bases, and 18 bases lay in between. Germline CDR1 is KGHDR and CDR2 is SFDVKD. The CDR3 length is 14 residues. DNA for the CDR3: TGTGCCACCAGTGGGAGGGCCGACGTGGATGCGCAGTATTTT. Translation gives CATSGRADVDAQYF.

The rearrangement links TRBV28 to TRBJ1-5; possible D gene TRBD1, 6 bases. V shed 6 bases and J shed 2 bases, with 17 bases lying between them. The germline V gene encodes CDR1 MDHEN and CDR2 SYDVKM. The CDR3 has 16 amino acids. The CDR3 reads CASRTPSGAGNQPQHF. Here the CDR3 DNA reads TGTGCCAGCAGAACCCCCTCAGGGGCTGGCAATCAGCCCCAGCATTTT.

CDR3 amino acids: CSVEEEERTYF. CDR3 bases: TGCAGCGTTGAAGAGGAAGAGCGGACGTACTTC. This chain joins TRBV29-1 and TRBJ2-7, with D possibly matching TRBD2 (5 bases). The CDR3 spans 11 residues. Germline loops: CDR1 SQVTM, CDR2 ANQGSEA. V was shortened by 0 bases and J by 12 bases, with 12 bases between the two germline ends.

The rearrangement links TRBV4-1 to TRBJ2-7; 14 positions match TRBD2. Trimming removed 1 base from V and 6 bases from J; junction bases left unmatched: 2. Per the germline V gene, CDR1 is MGHRA and CDR2 is YSYEKL. This CDR3 comprises 15 residues. CDR3 sequence (DNA): TGCGCCAGCAGCCAAGTAGGGACTAGCGGGAGCGAGCAGTACTTC. It yields the protein CASSQVGTSGSEQYF.

This clone has a single count. This chain connects TRBV27 to TRBJ2-5; 8 bases line up with TRBD1. Per the germline V gene, CDR1 is MNHEY and CDR2 is SMNVEV (reference sequence). This CDR3 has 13 residues. V dropped 6 bases and J dropped 3; count of bases not matched to a gene: 3. The CDR3 DNA is TGTGCCAGCAGGGTGACAGGGGAAGAGACCCAGTACTTC. Translated: CASRVTGEETQYF.

This chain uses TRBV6-1 with TRBJ2-1, with TRBD1 matching over 7 bases. The CDR3 is made up of 14 amino acids. CDR1 and CDR2 (germline): MNHNS, SASEGT. V was clipped by 2 bases and J by 8 bases; unmatched bases: 6. In DNA form, the CDR3 reads TGTGCCAGCAGTGAAAGACAGGGTATGCATGAGCAGTTCTTC. Protein: CASSERQGMHEQFF.

With respect to this clone: One end of the junction varies from germline; a read error may be responsible. This chain connects TRBV6-1 to TRBJ1-2; unclear D gene. CDR3 size: 16 residues. The germline V gene has CDR1 MNHNS and CDR2 SASEGT. The CDR3 loop reads CASSEVPRNFEYGYTF. The CDR3 DNA reads TGTGCCAGCAGCGAAGTCCCCAGGAACTTCGAGTATGGCTACACCTTC.

The chain recombines TRBV11-3 with TRBJ1-1; 7 bases map to TRBD1. The V and J ends lost 2 bases and 11 bases, in that order; junction bases with no gene match: 5. The CDR3 spans 12 residues. Germline loops: CDR1 SGHNT, CDR2 YENEEA. The CDR3 reads CASSLSGTAAFF. CDR3 DNA: TGTGCCAGCAGCTTATCCGGGACAGCGGCTTTCTTT.

In this sample, this clone turned up once. The chain recombines TRBV4-3 with TRBJ2-1, with D tentatively TRBD1 (6 bases). Trimming shortened V by 0 bases and J by 3 bases, and 15 bases separated the two germline ends. CDR1 and CDR2 from the germline V gene are LGHNA and YSLEER. The CDR3 consists of 17 residues. CDR3 in amino acids: CASSQDLGHRSYNEQFF. CDR3 nucleotide sequence: TGCGCCAGCAGCCAAGATCTGGGACACCGAAGCTACAATGAGCAGTTCTTC.

This clone was recorded many times. This sequence joins TRBV7-9 and TRBJ1-1; D is perhaps TRBD1 (6 bases). Trimming cost V 2 bases and J 4 bases, with 11 bases left between them. The germline CDR1 and CDR2 sequences are SEHNR and FQNEAQ (reference sequence). There are 14 residues in the CDR3. The CDR3 sequence is CASSLMGAGTEAFF. CDR3 coding DNA: TGTGCCAGCAGCTTAATGGGGGCGGGCACTGAAGCTTTCTTT.

The rearrangement uses TRBV18 and TRBJ1-6; 10 nucleotides agree with TRBD1. The J segment lost 5 bases and the V segment lost 2 bases, leaving 6 bases of the junction unmatched. CDR3 length: 17 residues. The germline CDR1 and CDR2 sequences are KGHSH and LQKENI. CDR3 residues: CASSPGTGQGNNSPLHF. DNA of the CDR3: TGTGCCAGCTCACCAGGCACGGGACAGGGGAATAATTCACCCCTCCACTTT.

The chain recombines TRBV7-6 with TRBJ1-5; D may be TRBD1 (6 bases). Trimming stripped 4 bases from V and 7 bases from J, with 23 bases between. Looked up from germline, CDR1 is SGHVS and CDR2 is FNYEAQ. The CDR3 length is 17 residues. This CDR3 reads CASSCVTGQPRVQPQHF. The DNA of the CDR3 is TGTGCCAGCAGCTGTGTGACAGGACAGCCGAGGGTCCAGCCCCAGCATTTT.

This rearrangement joins TRBV28 to TRBJ2-7; 9 nucleotides agree with TRBD1. The CDR3 contains 14 residues. In germline, CDR1 is MDHEN, CDR2 SYDVKM. The V gene end was trimmed by 5 bases and the J gene end by 3 bases; junction bases not matched to a gene: 5. CDR3 nucleotide sequence: TGTGCCAGCAGTACCGGGACAGGGCTCTACGAGCAGTACTTC. It is translated as CASSTGTGLYEQYF. Complete variable domain (other parts from reference TRBV28 and TRBJ2-7): DVKVTQSSRYLVKRTGEKVFLECVQDMDHENMFWYRQDPGLGLRLIYFSYDVKMKEKGDIPEGYSVSREKKERFSLILESASTNQTSMYLCASSTGTGLYEQYFGPGTRLTVT.

The rearrangement joins TRBV7-2 to TRBJ2-7; tentative D call: TRBD2 (6 bases). Germline values: CDR1 SGHTA, CDR2 FQGNSA. Trimming pared 4 bases from V and 6 bases from J, leaving 13 bases between. The CDR3 loop spans 13 amino acids. The CDR3 loop is CASSSPGVSEQYF. The CDR3 DNA follows: TGTGCCAGCAGCTCGCCGGGGGTATCCGAGCAGTACTTC. Complete variable domain (other parts from reference TRBV7-2 and TRBJ2-7): GAGVSQSPSNKVTEKGKDVELRCDPISGHTALYWYRQSLGQGLEFLIYFQGNSAPDKSGLPSDRFSAERTGGSVSTLTIQRTQQEDSAVYLCASSSPGVSEQYFGPGTRLTVT.

The V and J genes are TRBV28 and TRBJ2-3, with TRBD1 as a possible D gene (6 bases). This CDR3 comprises 12 residues. Germline V gene lookup returns CDR1 MDHEN and CDR2 SYDVKM. Trimming pared 3 bases from V and 7 bases from J, leaving 8 bases between. The DNA of the CDR3 is TGTGCCAGCAGTTTGACAGGAAATACGCAGTATTTT. It translates to CASSLTGNTQYF.

The sample holds one count of this clone. The chain links TRBV30 to TRBJ1-3, with 7 bases aligning to TRBD1. There are 13 residues in the CDR3. In germline, CDR1 is GTSNPN, CDR2 SVGIG (reference sequence). Losses at the gene ends were 8 bases for V and 2 bases for J; bases not matched to a gene: 6. The CDR3 loop is CAKRQGPGNTIYF. For the CDR3, the DNA is TGTGCCAAGAGACAGGGACCTGGAAACACCATATATTTT.

The CDR3 nucleotides read TGTGCCAGCAGCCAAAGACAGGGAATGGAGGGCTACACCTTC. It yields the protein CASSQRQGMEGYTF. This chain uses TRBV14 with TRBJ1-2; 7 nucleotides line up with TRBD1. Germline loops: CDR1 SGHDN, CDR2 FVKESK. With 2 bases clipped from V and 8 bases from J, the junction kept 8 bases outside the gene matches. The CDR3 runs to 14 residues.

The chain has TRBV28 and TRBJ2-7; a possible D gene is TRBD2 (5 bases). There are 15 residues in the CDR3. The germline V gene has CDR1 MDHEN and CDR2 SYDVKM. The V and J ends lost 7 bases and 2 bases respectively, with 18 bases between them. CDR3 in amino acids: CASTPAGRVTYEQYF. Written as DNA, the CDR3 is TGTGCCAGCACTCCTGCGGGTCGGGTAACCTACGAGCAGTACTTC.

This clone was counted between two and nine times. The chain employs TRBV2 and TRBJ2-3; maybe TRBD1 (6 bases). Germline V gives CDR1 SNHLY, CDR2 FYNNEI. The CDR3 spans 15 residues. V lost 3 bases to trimming and J lost 4 bases, with 14 bases between them. CDR3 loop: CASSDRGFGADTQYF. The DNA of the CDR3 is TGTGCCAGCAGTGACAGGGGATTCGGGGCAGATACGCAGTATTTT. Together with reference TRBV2 and TRBJ2-3, the CDR3 gives the full variable domain: EPEVTQTPSHQVTQMGQEVILRCVPISNHLYFYWYRQILGQKVEFLVSFYNNEISEKSEIFDDQFSVERPDGSNFTLKIRSTKLEDSAMYFCASSDRGFGADTQYFGPGTRLTVL.

The genes are TRBV9 and TRBJ2-1; TRBD2 matches at 14 bases. Trimming took 3 bases from V and 9 from J; bases not matched to a gene: 8. CDR1 and CDR2 (germline): SGDLS, YYNGEE. The CDR3 spans 16 residues. The CDR3 sequence is CASSAGTSGSSGEQFF. The CDR3 DNA sequence: TGTGCCAGCAGCGCCGGGACTAGCGGGAGTTCGGGTGAGCAGTTCTTC.